This T cell receptor (beta chain) was observed in a study of blood T cells in healthy people across ages. Sample-barcoded 5' priming and a J-beta primer mix drove a second PCR of about 7 to 11 cycles. TCRdb reanalysed the 5' RACE reads using MiXCR and keeps one entry per CDR3 protein. The table has under 2 million distinct CDR3 sequences, about 35% seen once. On this clonotype: Its antigen is unidentified.

Study-level points and caveats: Aged donors had fewer naive CD4+ cells and lower diversity than long-lived donors.

The CDR3 has 20 residues. Trimming at V came to 3 bases and at J to 0 bases, leaving 13 bases not matched to a gene. CDR1 SGHVS and CDR2 FQNEAQ come from the germline V gene. Each sample gave at least 6.5 million isolated PBMCs. This clonotype was sampled from a woman in her thirties in good health. The source material was blood. The chain joins TRBV7-8 to TRBJ2-6; TRBD2 matches at 8 bases. DNA of the CDR3: TGTGCCAGCAGCTTGGGACGCCGCGGGGGGCGCAGCTCTGGGGCCAACGTCCTGACTTTC. As protein: CASSLGRRGGRSSGANVLTF.